These 21 T cell receptor beta chains share one sample of origin, sequenced in a study of T cell responses to AZD1222 COVID-19 vaccine listed by TCRdb under 2021. The method behind the library was the immunoSEQ multiplex PCR assay. The immuneACCESS repertoire file appears here via TCRdb, limited to in-frame rearrangements. These files lack a portion of the clones; in checked studies, under half of the deficit traces to unresolved V genes, and the cause of the others is not known. Recorded for this sample are around 150,000 clones; approximately 92% of them occurred a single time. The top ten constitute roughly 7.1% of the sample. This sample's time point label indicates: about 28 days (+/-7) after the second vaccine dose. The sequencing here drew on peripheral blood, taken 28 days after the second AZD1222 dose. Receptors originate from an adult who received the AZD1222 COVID-19 vaccine.

The chain employs TRBV5-6 and TRBJ2-7; 8 nucleotides line up with TRBD1. Germline V gene lookup returns CDR1 SGHDT and CDR2 YYEEEE. This CDR3 contains 15 residues. With V trimmed by 2 bases and J by 1 base, 5 bases remained unmatched. The CDR3 sequence is CASSLRTGISYEQYF. The CDR3 DNA reads as TGTGCCAGCAGCTTAAGGACAGGGATATCCTACGAGCAGTACTTC.

The rearrangement links TRBV4-1 to TRBJ1-4; TRBD1 aligns across 7 bases. The germline CDR1 and CDR2 sequences are MGHRA and YSYEKL. The V segment lost 2 bases and the J segment 8 bases; nucleotides outside the gene matches: 5. There are 14 residues in the CDR3. The CDR3 sequence: CASSQRDSLEKLFF. CDR3 bases: TGCGCCAGCAGCCAAAGGGACAGCCTCGAAAAACTGTTTTTT.

This chain uses TRBV27 with TRBJ1-4, with unresolved D. The CDR3 runs 14 residues. Trimming removed 5 bases from V and 10 bases from J, with 17 bases in between. Germline V CDR1 and CDR2: MNHEY, SMNVEV (reference sequence). The CDR3 DNA sequence: TGTGCCAGCAGTCAGCTCCTCCCATTAGGAAAACTGTTTTTT. Its protein is CASSQLLPLGKLFF.

The V and J genes are TRBV7-9 and TRBJ1-6; D perhaps matches TRBD1 (5 bases). The CDR3 sequence is 14 residues long. From germline, CDR1 is SEHNR and CDR2 FQNEAQ (reference sequence). V dropped 9 bases and J dropped 9 bases, with 18 bases sitting between them. For the CDR3, the DNA is TGTGCCAGTGGGACCGTTGGGTCTTTTTCACCCCTCCACTTT. It translates to CASGTVGSFSPLHF.

The CDR3 is CASSIWRDGNQPQHF. The CDR3 DNA reads as TGTGCCAGTAGTATCTGGAGGGATGGCAATCAGCCCCAGCATTTT. The chain is built from TRBV19 and TRBJ1-5; D gene uncertain. The CDR3 covers 15 residues. CDR1 is LNHDA and CDR2 is SQIVND in the germline V gene (reference sequence). V shed 3 bases and J shed 2 bases, with 11 bases lying between them.

The chain employs TRBV6-1 and TRBJ2-7, with 9 bases lining up with TRBD1. Germline CDR1 reads MNHNS; CDR2 reads SASEGT. There are 14 residues in the CDR3. V dropped 3 bases and J dropped 3; count of bases not matched to a gene: 3. The CDR3 protein is CASSEKTGGYEQYF. In nucleotides, the CDR3 is TGTGCCAGCAGTGAGAAGACAGGGGGCTACGAGCAGTACTTC.

The V call is TRBV7-2, the J call TRBJ2-7; D not resolved. The CDR3 length is 15 residues. The germline V gene has CDR1 SGHTA and CDR2 FQGNSA. V lost 0 bases to trimming and J lost 4 bases, with 13 bases between them. The CDR3 bases are TGTGCCAGCAGCTTAGCTTCCCCCCCCGGTTACGAGCAGTACTTC. Amino acids: CASSLASPPGYEQYF. Complete variable domain (other parts from reference TRBV7-2 and TRBJ2-7): GAGVSQSPSNKVTEKGKDVELRCDPISGHTALYWYRQSLGQGLEFLIYFQGNSAPDKSGLPSDRFSAERTGGSVSTLTIQRTQQEDSAVYLCASSLASPPGYEQYFGPGTRLTVT.

The genes are TRBV13 and TRBJ1-1; 7 bases line up with TRBD1. This CDR3 region has 11 residues. In germline, CDR1 is PRHDT, CDR2 FYEKMQ (reference sequence). With V trimmed by 1 base and J by 11 bases, 1 base remained unmatched. Here the CDR3 DNA reads TGTGCCAGCAGCTTAGAGGGGGCTGCTTTCTTT. The encoded protein is CASSLEGAAFF.

The rearrangement links TRBV6-5 to TRBJ1-4, with 8 positions matching TRBD1. CDR1 is MNHEY, CDR2 SVGAGI, per germline. This CDR3 has 13 residues. V trimming: 5 bases; J trimming: 8 bases; junction bases outside the gene matches: 4. The CDR3 DNA reads TGTGCCAGCAGTAACAGGGGGAGGGAAAAACTGTTTTTT. Translated, it gives CASSNRGREKLFF.

CDR3 DNA sequence: TGTGCCACCAGTTCCGCTTCCTATGGCTACACCTTC. It encodes CATSSASYGYTF. V gene TRBV24-1 combines with J gene TRBJ1-2; D unresolved. Germline V CDR1 and CDR2: KGHDR, SFDVKD. V was shortened by 6 bases and J by 4 bases, with 8 bases between the two germline ends. CDR3 length: 12 residues.

This chain links TRBV6-6 with TRBJ1-2, with D possibly TRBD1 on 6 matching bases. The CDR3 has 15 amino acids. Germline-derived CDR1 and CDR2 are MNHNY and SVGAGI (reference sequence). V was trimmed by 6 bases and J by 6 bases, leaving 20 bases between them. The CDR3 bases are TGTGCCAGCAGGGGAGCAGGGGCCAAACAGAATGGCTACACCTTC. Translating gives CASRGAGAKQNGYTF.

V is TRBV13 and J is TRBJ1-1, with D tentatively TRBD1 (6 bases). This CDR3 spans 15 amino acids. In germline, CDR1 is PRHDT, CDR2 FYEKMQ (reference sequence). Deletions cut 3 bases from V and 7 bases from J, with 18 bases between. As DNA, the CDR3 is TGTGCCAGCAGCTTGGCTACAGGGTCTATTGGTGAAGCTTTCTTT. Translating it yields CASSLATGSIGEAFF.

V and J are TRBV28 and TRBJ2-7; 7 positions match TRBD1. This CDR3 contains 13 residues. Germline values: CDR1 MDHEN, CDR2 SYDVKM. The ends lost 6 bases at V and 2 bases at J; junction bases unmatched: 4. The CDR3 loop is CASRPGTAYEQYF. As DNA, the CDR3 is TGTGCCAGCAGGCCTGGGACAGCCTACGAGCAGTACTTC.

The chain links TRBV2 to TRBJ1-6; no clear D. This CDR3 comprises 12 residues. Germline V gene data show CDR1 as SNHLY and CDR2 as FYNNEI. The ends were cut back, 4 bases at V and 10 bases at J, with 8 bases in the middle. CDR3 residues: CASSGGESPLHF. CDR3 sequence (DNA): TGTGCCAGCAGTGGCGGGGAATCACCCCTCCACTTT.

CDR3 DNA sequence: TGTGCCAGTGCCCCCCGGACAGGAGATTACGAGCAGTACTTC. Its protein is CASAPRTGDYEQYF. The rearrangement links TRBV19 to TRBJ2-7, with TRBD1 matching 7 bases. V lost 8 bases to trimming and J lost 4 bases; unmatched junction nucleotides: 11. The CDR3 runs 14 residues. Germline assignment: CDR1 LNHDA and CDR2 SQIVND (reference sequence).

This chain uses TRBV10-3 with TRBJ1-2; perhaps TRBD1 as D (5 bases). Germline V CDR1 and CDR2: ENHRY, SYGVKD. The CDR3 runs to 13 residues. Trimming cost V 2 bases and J 4 bases, with 8 bases left between them. The CDR3 DNA reads as TGTGCCATCAGTGAGGGGAGGGGCTATGGCTACACCTTC. This gives the protein CAISEGRGYGYTF.

This clone appeared once. V gene TRBV5-1 combines with J gene TRBJ2-6; D uncertain. V shed 5 bases and J shed 0 bases, with 6 bases lying between them. CDR3 length equals 14 residues. In germline, CDR1 is SGHRS, CDR2 YFSETQ. CDR3 residues: CASRFSSGANVLTF. As DNA, the CDR3 is TGCGCCAGCAGGTTCAGCTCTGGGGCCAACGTCCTGACTTTC.

The chain employs TRBV11-2 and TRBJ1-1, with D possibly matching TRBD1 (6 bases). The CDR3 totals 16 residues. Trimming pared 2 bases from V and 3 bases from J, leaving 16 bases between. Germline CDR1 reads SGHAT; CDR2 reads FQNNGV. The CDR3 DNA sequence: TGTGCCAGCAGCTTATTCCAGGGGAGGTTGGACACTGAAGCTTTCTTT. Its protein product is CASSLFQGRLDTEAFF.

The table lists this clone with a count of one. This chain uses TRBV5-1 with TRBJ2-2; D is unresolved. Germline V gene lookup returns CDR1 SGHRS and CDR2 YFSETQ. V gave up 1 base and J gave up 4 bases, with 8 bases separating them. This CDR3 region has 14 residues. The DNA for the CDR3 is TGCGCCAGCAGCTTGTCGGCTTTCACCGGGGAGCTGTTTTTT. It yields the protein CASSLSAFTGELFF.

The table lists this clone with a count of one. The rearrangement joins TRBV2 to TRBJ1-6, with D perhaps matching TRBD1 (6 bases). CDR1 SNHLY and CDR2 FYNNEI come from the germline V gene. The CDR3 covers 13 residues. Trimming shortened V by 7 bases and J by 6 bases, and 10 bases separated the two germline ends. The CDR3 DNA reads TGTGCCAGCATCCAGGGGCCTAATTCACCCCTCCACTTT. Translating gives CASIQGPNSPLHF.

This clone turned up a few times. The CDR3 nucleotides are TGTGCCAGCAGCCCTGCGGACATCCCCCTAAGTCGGGCTTTCTTT. The encoded protein is CASSPADIPLSRAFF. The gene calls are TRBV28 and TRBJ1-1, with TRBD1 as a possible D gene (5 bases). The V and J ends lost 6 bases and 11 bases respectively, with 25 bases between them. The V gene's germline CDR1 is MDHEN and CDR2 SYDVKM. The CDR3 contains 15 residues.